The 5 T cell receptor beta chains below all came from one sample that was sequenced in a study of beta chain features in type 1 diabetes. General study points: Moderate but significant shortening of TCRB CDR3s was recorded in all four CD4+ subsets from Type 1 diabetes patients.

No antigen has been assigned to these receptors. Every isolated RNA sample was fully reverse transcribed, so sequencing captured expressed TCRB transcripts. Assay: immunoSEQ multiplex PCR; the TCRdb copy retains only in-frame clones and omits some. Here the sample spans 160,000 or so clones, around 8.4% being singletons. The specimen sequenced was central memory CD4+ T cells from blood. The source of these receptors is a woman aged 18-29 years with type 1 diabetes.

The rearrangement joins TRBV18 to TRBJ2-3; no definite D call. The germline V and J ends were trimmed by 3 bases and 6 bases, with 10 bases remaining between them. CDR1 and CDR2 from the germline V gene are KGHSH and LQKENI. CDR3 length equals 13 residues. The CDR3 sequence is CASSPHGRDTQYF. The CDR3 bases are TGTGCCAGCTCACCCCACGGCAGGGATACGCAGTATTTT.

The table lists this clone with a count of one. The gene calls are TRBV5-1 and TRBJ2-3, with D possibly TRBD1 on 7 matching bases. Germline V CDR1 and CDR2: SGHRS, YFSETQ. V was cut by 1 base and J by 5 bases, with 14 bases left in between. The CDR3 length is 15 residues. CDR3 loop: CASSLNDREVDTQYF. CDR3 sequence (DNA): TGCGCCAGCAGCTTGAATGACAGGGAGGTAGATACGCAGTATTTT.

The rearrangement links TRBV5-4 to TRBJ2-5; D is possibly TRBD2 (6 bases). The CDR3 runs 16 residues. In germline, CDR1 is SGHNT, CDR2 YYREEE (reference sequence). Trimming stripped 4 bases from V and 4 bases from J, with 20 bases between. CDR3 coding DNA: TGTGCCAGCAGCACTGGCTCGGGAGAAGGGAGAGAGACCCAGTACTTC. The encoded protein is CASSTGSGEGRETQYF.

The chain combines TRBV30 with TRBJ2-2; 8 nucleotides line up with TRBD2. This CDR3 spans 10 amino acids. The germline gives CDR1 GTSNPN, CDR2 SVGIG (reference sequence). Losses at the gene ends were 8 bases for V and 10 bases for J; bases not matched to a gene: 3. The CDR3 DNA reads as TGTGCCCGGGGGGGTGCGGAGCTGTTTTTT. It yields the protein CARGGAELFF. Variable domain in full (rest from reference TRBV30 and TRBJ2-2): SQTIHQWPATLVQPVGSPLSLECTVEGTSNPNLYWYRQAAGRGLQLLFYSVGIGQISSEVPQNLSASRPQDRQFILSSKKLLLSDSGFYLCARGGAELFFGEGSRLTVL.

This clone has only a few counts. The V gene is TRBV18, the J gene TRBJ2-5; D ambiguous. Germline lookup yields CDR1 KGHSH and CDR2 LQKENI. V dropped 0 bases and J dropped 2 bases, with 7 bases sitting between them. The CDR3 is 14 residues long. In DNA form, the CDR3 reads TGTGCCAGCTCACCACCGGCGACTCAAGAGACCCAGTACTTC. Protein product: CASSPPATQETQYF.